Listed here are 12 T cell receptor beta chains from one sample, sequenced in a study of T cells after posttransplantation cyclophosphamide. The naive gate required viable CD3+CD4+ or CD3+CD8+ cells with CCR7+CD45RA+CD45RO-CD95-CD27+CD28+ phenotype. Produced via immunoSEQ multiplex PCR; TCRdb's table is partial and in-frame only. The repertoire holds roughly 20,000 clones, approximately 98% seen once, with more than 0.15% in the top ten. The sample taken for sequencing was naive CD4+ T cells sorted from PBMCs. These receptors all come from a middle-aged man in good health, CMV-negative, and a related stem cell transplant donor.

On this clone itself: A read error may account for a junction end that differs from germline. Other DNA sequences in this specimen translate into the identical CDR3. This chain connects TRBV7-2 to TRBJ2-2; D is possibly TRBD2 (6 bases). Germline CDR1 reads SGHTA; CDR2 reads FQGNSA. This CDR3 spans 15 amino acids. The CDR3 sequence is CASSPAGLHTGELFF. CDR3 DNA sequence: TGTGCCAGCAGCCCGGCGGGACTTCACACCGGGGAACTGTTTTTT.

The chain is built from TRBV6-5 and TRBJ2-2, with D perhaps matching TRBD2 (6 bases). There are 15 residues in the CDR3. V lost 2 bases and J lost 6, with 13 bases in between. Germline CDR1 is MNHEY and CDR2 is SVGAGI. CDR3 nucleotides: TGTGCCAGCAGTTACCTAGACGCGGGGTCCGGGGAGCTGTTTTTT. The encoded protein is CASSYLDAGSGELFF.

The CDR3 DNA reads TGTGCCAGCAGCGTACAAACTAACTTAAATGAGCAGTTCTTC. Encoded protein: CASSVQTNLNEQFF. The chain recombines TRBV9 with TRBJ2-1; the D is unclear. Germline V gene sequence: CDR1 SGDLS, CDR2 YYNGEE. Trimming cost V 1 base and J 7 bases, with 12 bases left between them. The CDR3 contains 14 residues. Complete variable domain (other parts from reference TRBV9 and TRBJ2-1): DSGVTQTPKHLITATGQRVTLRCSPRSGDLSVYWYQQSLDQGLQFLIQYYNGEERAKGNILERFSAQQFPDLHSELNLSSLELGDSALYFCASSVQTNLNEQFFGPGTRLTVL.

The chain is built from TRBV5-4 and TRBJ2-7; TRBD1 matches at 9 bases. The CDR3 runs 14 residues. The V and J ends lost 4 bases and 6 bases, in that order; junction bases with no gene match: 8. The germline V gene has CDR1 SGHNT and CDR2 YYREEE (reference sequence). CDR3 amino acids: CASSEGQGLGEQYF. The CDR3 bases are TGTGCCAGCAGCGAAGGACAGGGGCTTGGCGAGCAGTACTTC.

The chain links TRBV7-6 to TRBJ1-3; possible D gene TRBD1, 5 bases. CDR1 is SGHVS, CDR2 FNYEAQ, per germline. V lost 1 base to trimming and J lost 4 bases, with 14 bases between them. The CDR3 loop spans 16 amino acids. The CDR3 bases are TGTGCCAGCAGCTTAGGACGGGGGAGATCCGGAAACACCATATATTTT. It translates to CASSLGRGRSGNTIYF.

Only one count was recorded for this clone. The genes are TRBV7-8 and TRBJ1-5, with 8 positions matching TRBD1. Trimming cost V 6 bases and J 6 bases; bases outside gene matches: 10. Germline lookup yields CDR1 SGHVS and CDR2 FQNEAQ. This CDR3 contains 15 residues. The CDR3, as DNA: TGTGCCAGCAGGCCAGACAGGGGCCTAGGTCAGCCCCAGCATTTT. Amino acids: CASRPDRGLGQPQHF.

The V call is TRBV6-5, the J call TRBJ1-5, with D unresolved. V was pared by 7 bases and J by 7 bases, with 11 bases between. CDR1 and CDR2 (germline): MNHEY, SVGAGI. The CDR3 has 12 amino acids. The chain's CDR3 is CASKSTNQPQHF. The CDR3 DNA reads TGTGCCAGCAAATCTACTAACCAGCCCCAGCATTTT.

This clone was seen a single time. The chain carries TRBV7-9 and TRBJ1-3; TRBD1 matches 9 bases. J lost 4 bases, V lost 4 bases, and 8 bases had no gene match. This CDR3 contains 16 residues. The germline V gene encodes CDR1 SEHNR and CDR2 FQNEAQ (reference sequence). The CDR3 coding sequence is TGTGCCAGCAGCTCCCGACAGGGGGATAGAGGAAACACCATATATTTT. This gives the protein CASSSRQGDRGNTIYF.

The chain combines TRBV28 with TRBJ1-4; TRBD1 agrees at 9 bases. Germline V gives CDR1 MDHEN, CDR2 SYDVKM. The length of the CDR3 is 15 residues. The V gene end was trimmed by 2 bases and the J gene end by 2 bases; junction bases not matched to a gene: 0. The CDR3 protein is CASSLDRGTNEKLFF. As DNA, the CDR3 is TGTGCCAGCAGTTTAGACAGGGGGACTAATGAAAAACTGTTTTTT.

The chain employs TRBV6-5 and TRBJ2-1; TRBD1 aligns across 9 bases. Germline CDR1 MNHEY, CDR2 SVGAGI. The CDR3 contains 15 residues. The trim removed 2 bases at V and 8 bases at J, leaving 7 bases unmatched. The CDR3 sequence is CASSYAGTGMYEQFF. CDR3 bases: TGTGCCAGCAGTTACGCCGGGACAGGGATGTATGAGCAGTTCTTC.

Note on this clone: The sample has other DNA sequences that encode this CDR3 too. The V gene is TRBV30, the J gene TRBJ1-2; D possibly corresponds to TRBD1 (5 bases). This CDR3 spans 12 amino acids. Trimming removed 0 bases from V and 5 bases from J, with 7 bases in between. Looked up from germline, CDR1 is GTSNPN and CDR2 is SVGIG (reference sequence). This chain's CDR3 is CAWSVTGYGYTF. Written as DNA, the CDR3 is TGTGCCTGGAGTGTCACAGGATATGGCTACACCTTC.

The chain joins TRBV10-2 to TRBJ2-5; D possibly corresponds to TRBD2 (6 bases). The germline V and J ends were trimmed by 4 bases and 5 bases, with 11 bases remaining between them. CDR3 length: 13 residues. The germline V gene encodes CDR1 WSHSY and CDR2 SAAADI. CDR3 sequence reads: CASSGREWETQYF. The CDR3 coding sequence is TGCGCCAGCAGTGGCCGGGAGTGGGAGACCCAGTACTTC.